The source of this TCR beta chain is a study of regulatory T cells in long-lasting Graves disease. Across the study: Less than 3 months of antithyroid drugs had been taken by newly diagnosed Graves' patients. General study findings and limits: Possibly, too few samples lowered accuracy.

Time point meaning: newly diagnosed GD, antithyroid drugs for less than 3 months. RNA from PBMCs was the source of the TCR library. Both iRepertoire HTBI primers and Arm-PCR of CDR3 regions were used to build the TCR beta libraries. MiXCR, run by TCRdb on the multiplex PCR reads, gives a single entry per CDR3 protein. The repertoire holds a few hundred thousand distinct CDR3 sequences, with roughly 16% as singletons. To note about this clonotype: As yet, its antigen is unknown.

This same sample was also part of a study on T cells in Graves' hyperthyroidism and ophthalmopathy. As that study records: Hyperthyroidism of Graves' type that showed no ophthalmopathy progression within 18 months was stable. The model's output predicted ophthalmopathy at a median of roughly 6.9 months prior to onset.

This TCR was recovered from a woman aged 18 to 35 with Graves disease. Sequencing used peripheral blood mononuclear cells (PBMCs), obtained at new diagnosis, from a patient treated with antithyroid drugs.

The DNA for the CDR3 is TGCAGTGCTGCAGGGGGTAGAAGCATGAACACTGAAGCTTTCTTT. It encodes CSAAGGRSMNTEAFF. The chain couples TRBV20-1 to TRBJ1-1; the match to TRBD1 covers 7 bases. J lost 0 bases, V lost 5 bases, and 9 bases had no gene match. There are 15 residues in the CDR3. The germline gives CDR1 DFQATT, CDR2 SNEGSKA (reference sequence).